These T cell receptor beta chains were read from a single sample in a study of blood T cells in healthy people across ages. TCRdb re-called the 5' RACE reads through MiXCR, storing one row per CDR3 protein. The table lists approximately 780,000 distinct CDR3 sequences, 20% to 30% of them singletons. These data also formed part of another study, on T cells of mothers and their children.

The source material was blood. The source is a boy aged 5 to 17 in good health. CDR3s include the opening cysteine and the closing phenylalanine or tryptophan. Each record gives: clone size, D gene, J gene, V gene, CDR3 DNA, CDR3 protein. The D gene is left open where the match is weak. Not every row has a clone size; where given, it reads once, few, many or a size class.

. TRBD2 TRBJ2-5 TRBV5-1 TGCGCCAGCGCCGCCCTCGGGCGGGGGGAGACCCAGTACTTC CASAALGRGETQYF
. TRBD2 TRBJ2-7 TRBV6-1 TGTGCCAGCAGTCGGACTAGCGGGGTCGGACTGGGATCCTACGAGCAGTACTTC CASSRTSGVGLGSYEQYF
. TRBD1 TRBJ2-7 TRBV27 TGTGCCAGCAGTCCCCGGGACAGGGCGTACTACGAGCAGTACTTC CASSPRDRAYYEQYF
. . TRBJ2-5 TRBV7-2 TGTGCCAGCAGCCGAGGGGTCGGTAGGGGGGAGACCCAGTACTTC CASSRGVGRGETQYF
few TRBD1 TRBJ1-2 TRBV27 TGTGCCAGCAGTATAAATGACAGGGCAGGCTACACCTTC CASSINDRAGYTF
. TRBD1 TRBJ1-2 TRBV30 TGTGCCTGGAGTAGTGGAGGGGGCGCGTATGGCTACACCTTC CAWSSGGGAYGYTF
few TRBD1 TRBJ2-6 TRBV7-3 TGTGCCAGCAGCGCCACAGGGGGAAGCTCTGGGGCCAACGTCCTGACTTTC CASSATGGSSGANVLTF
. TRBD2 TRBJ2-5 TRBV7-2 TGTGCCAGCAGCCTTAGCCTACTAGCGGGGCAGGAGCAGTACTTC CASSLSLLAGQEQYF
. . TRBJ1-2 TRBV6-4 TGTGCCAGCACCCCAGGGCCCGGGTATGGCTACACCTTC CASTPGPGYGYTF
. TRBD1 TRBJ1-1 TRBV3-1 TGTGCCAGCAGGCCCCGGGACAGCTTAGACTACATGAACACTGAAGCTTTCTTT CASRPRDSLDYMNTEAFF
. . TRBJ1-5 TRBV28 TGTGCCAGCGGGGGATACTCGGGATGGAGGTGGCATTTT CASGGYSGWRWHF
few . TRBJ1-4 TRBV5-5 TGTGCCAGCAGCTCCCCGGGGTTCATCAATGAAAAACTGTTTTTT CASSSPGFINEKLFF
. TRBD1 TRBJ1-5 TRBV6-1 TGTGCCAGCTCTCCGGACAGGGGCCAGCCCCAGCATTTT CASSPDRGQPQHF
. . TRBJ1-3 TRBV7-9 TGTGCCAGCAGCTTACGGAGGGAGTCTGGAAACACCATATATTTT CASSLRRESGNTIYF
. . TRBJ2-1 TRBV3-1 TGTGCCAGCAGACCTAGAGACAGGAGAAATGAGCAGTTCTTC CASRPRDRRNEQFF
. TRBD1 TRBJ2-7 TRBV20-1 TGCAGTGCTCAGGGGGATTCCTACGAGCAGTACTTC CSAQGDSYEQYF
. . TRBJ2-4 TRBV10-2 TGCGCCAGCAGTGACCCCGGGCAGGCTCCAAACATTCAGTACTTC CASSDPGQAPNIQYF
. . TRBJ1-1 TRBV10-3 TGTGCCATTATGACAGGCCCGAACACTGAAGCTTTCTTT CAIMTGPNTEAFF
few TRBD2 TRBJ2-3 TRBV30 TGTGCCTGGAGCCCCGGGAGGGGAGGCACAGATACGCAGTATTTT CAWSPGRGGTDTQYF
. TRBD2 TRBJ2-7 TRBV2 TGTGCCGCCGGGAGGGACTCCTCCTACGAGCAGTACTTC CAAGRDSSYEQYF
. TRBD2 TRBJ2-5 TRBV3-1 TGTGCCAGCAGCCAAGAGGGACGGGGGGACCAAGAGACCCAGTATTTC CASSQEGRGDQETQYF
many . TRBJ2-7 TRBV12-3/TRBV12-4 TGTGCCAGCAGTTTAGATTGGAGTGGGGGGATATACGAGCAGTACTTC CASSLDWSGGIYEQYF
few TRBD2 TRBJ2-5 TRBV6-5 TGTGCCAGCAGTCTGACTAGCGGGGGCTCTCAGTACTTC CASSLTSGGSQYF
. TRBD1 TRBJ2-5 TRBV30 TGTGCCTGGAATGCGCAGGGGGCGACCCAGTACTTC CAWNAQGATQYF
. . TRBJ1-5 TRBV30 TGTGCCTGGAGTGTCCGGCGCAATCAGCCCCAGCATTTT CAWSVRRNQPQHF
many TRBD2 TRBJ2-5 TRBV2 TGTGCCAGCAGTATACTAGCGGGGGGGCAAGAGACCCAGTACTTC CASSILAGGQETQYF
few . TRBJ2-7 TRBV5-1 TGCGCCAGCAGCTTAAGACTTCTTCCCTACGAGCAGTACTTC CASSLRLLPYEQYF
few . TRBJ2-7 TRBV28 TGTGCCAGCAGTGCCTTGGGGTATGCCTACGAGCAGTACTTC CASSALGYAYEQYF
. TRBD1 TRBJ2-3 TRBV4-2 TGTGCCAGCAGCCAGGATGGACAGGGGGACGCAGATACGCAGTATTTT CASSQDGQGDADTQYF
. TRBD2 TRBJ2-3 TRBV12-3/TRBV12-4 TGTGCCAGCAGTCCCCCGCTTGGGGGGGGAACCACAGATACGCAGTATTTT CASSPPLGGGTTDTQYF
. . TRBJ1-2 TRBV28 TGTGCCAGCAGTCCGGGACCCCAGGCAGGCTACACCTTC CASSPGPQAGYTF
few . TRBJ2-1 TRBV20-1 TGCAGTTCAAAATCTAGCGCCGGAAATGAGCAGTTCTTC CSSKSSAGNEQFF
few . TRBJ2-5 TRBV20-1 TGCAGTGCTAGAGTTGCCGGGGCACCCAGACGCCAAGAGACCCAGTACTTC CSARVAGAPRRQETQYF
. . TRBJ2-5 TRBV28 TGTGCCAGCGGATTGTCTGCCCAAGAGACCCAGTACTTC CASGLSAQETQYF
few . TRBJ1-4 TRBV20-1 TGCAGTGCCAGCCCACCTGGGGGTGGTGAAAAACTGTTTTTT CSASPPGGGEKLFF
. TRBD2 TRBJ2-7 TRBV7-2 TGTGCCAGCAGCTTAGTTCCTAGCGGGGGGGCCTACGAGCAGTACTTC CASSLVPSGGAYEQYF
. . TRBJ1-6 TRBV25-1 TGTGCCAGCACCAGCGACCGGGATAATTCACCCCTCCACTTT CASTSDRDNSPLHF
once . TRBJ2-5 TRBV12-3/TRBV12-4 TGTGCCAGCAGCCAGTCACGGACACCGGGTCTAGAGACCCAGTACTTC CASSQSRTPGLETQYF
. . TRBJ2-7 TRBV3-1 TGTGCCAGCAGCCCTGGGGGGAGCAGCCCCTACAATGAGCAGTACTTC CASSPGGSSPYNEQYF
few . TRBJ1-3 TRBV4-2 TGTGCCAGCAGCCAAGTGGCGGGTAGCTCTGGAAACACCATATATTTT CASSQVAGSSGNTIYF
few . TRBJ2-1 TRBV9 TGTGCCAGCAGTATAAATCGGGCAGATGAGCAGTTCTTC CASSINRADEQFF